Listed below are T cell receptor beta chains from one sample, sequenced in a study of blood T cell repertoires in COVID-19. Measured with immunoSEQ multiplex PCR; TCRdb has only the in-frame clones, and not every one. The sample includes under 200,000 clones, around 88% seen only once; the top ten take approximately 5%. Sequenced material: PBMCs or T cells enriched from blood (not recorded which). These receptors were taken from a man aged 35 to 55 with acute COVID-19. The conserved cysteine and the conserved F or W are not part of the CDR3 here. The size entry is marked missing in some rows and otherwise reads once, few, many or a size class.

j_call,cdr3_length,v_call,clone_size,cdr3_aa
TRBJ2-1,19,TRBV6-1,.,ASSEADLARSLDSSYNEQF
TRBJ2-1,11,TRBV28,.,ASSLTSTKGQF
TRBJ2-7,15,TRBV21-1,few,ASSKRAGPRRSYEQY
TRBJ1-1,11,TRBV19,.,ASRPQGRAEAF
TRBJ2-2,15,TRBV25-1,.,ASRRGGAASNTGELF
TRBJ1-4,13,TRBV29-1,.,SATPGQVIGEKLF
TRBJ2-1,14,TRBV9,.,ASSVRSGPSYNEQF
TRBJ2-5,12,TRBV29-1,.,SIGTAYWGETQY
TRBJ2-7,12,TRBV2,.,ASSSGTVYYEQY
TRBJ2-3,13,TRBV7-6,.,ASRGLDRVTDTQY
TRBJ2-6,12,TRBV25-1,.,ASSGQDRANVLT
TRBJ1-4,10,TRBV6-6,once,ASTEAGEKLF
TRBJ1-2,10,TRBV6-4,few,ASSPDGDGYT
TRBJ1-2,13,TRBV6-2/TRBV6-3,.,ASSRGPLANYGYT
TRBJ1-2,13,TRBV19,.,ASSTQGASNYGYT
TRBJ1-2,13,TRBV7-9,once,ASNLGSRSNYGYT
TRBJ2-3,13,TRBV11-2,.,ASTKAGTGGDTQY
TRBJ2-7,13,TRBV7-2,.,ASSSNSGRATEQY
TRBJ2-3,11,TRBV24-1,.,ATREGAGDTQY
TRBJ2-7,9,TRBV2,once,ASSGGYEQY
TRBJ1-6,12,TRBV7-2,.,ASSLGQNNSPLH
TRBJ2-7,14,TRBV27,.,ASSHQVGAGPYEQY
TRBJ2-7,10,TRBV25-1,.,ASSDRSSPGY
TRBJ2-3,11,TRBV4-2,.,ASSGTSTDTQY
TRBJ2-5,13,TRBV7-9,.,ASSSRQGAEETQY
TRBJ2-1,17,TRBV27,.,ASSSRPYPGLADLNEQF
TRBJ1-5,14,TRBV28,.,ASSPQGRGANQPQH
TRBJ2-1,11,TRBV6-2/TRBV6-3,.,ASSWTDYNEQF